The rows below give T cell receptor beta chains drawn from one sample of a study of T-cell reconstitution after alpha-beta-depleted transplantation in children. TCRdb processed the PCR reads anew with MiXCR; each CDR3 protein has one entry. The sample includes 350,000 to 500,000 distinct CDR3 sequences, around two fifths seen only once; the top ten take roughly 27%. Source: PBMCs, taken before TCRalphabeta/CD19-depleted stem cell transplant. The receptors originated from a girl between 2 and 10 years old with aplastic anemia, due to receive a stem cell transplant. CDR3s include the opening cysteine and the closing phenylalanine or tryptophan. A D gene is named only where the DNA matches it firmly. Size tells how often a clone was seen (once, few, many) or the class of an expanded clone, and some rows leave it out.

D	V	size	length	J	CDR3	DNA
TRBD2	TRBV5-1	many	15	TRBJ2-7	CASSLTGTSGSPQYF	TGCGCCAGCAGCTTGACCGGGACTAGCGGGAGCCCTCAGTACTTC
NA	TRBV6-5	NA	15	TRBJ1-6	CASELGEGVNSPLHF	TGTGCCAGCGAGTTGGGGGAGGGGGTTAATTCACCCCTCCACTTT
NA	TRBV4-2	NA	14	TRBJ2-7	CASSQSTPQDEQYF	TGTGCCAGCAGCCAGTCGACTCCCCAGGACGAGCAGTACTTC
NA	TRBV12-3/TRBV12-4	many	13	TRBJ2-7	CASSLGPANEQYF	TGTGCCAGCAGTTTAGGCCCCGCCAACGAGCAGTACTTC
TRBD2	TRBV2	few	14	TRBJ2-5	CASSGLSGRETQYF	TGTGCCAGCAGTGGACTAAGCGGGAGAGAGACCCAGTACTTC
NA	TRBV14	NA	16	TRBJ2-3	CASSPAVTGGTDTQYF	TGTGCCAGCAGCCCCGCGGTGACAGGAGGCACAGATACGCAGTATTTT
TRBD1	TRBV5-1	NA	15	TRBJ2-7	CASRQPGQGTYEQYF	TGCGCCAGCAGGCAGCCCGGACAGGGCACCTACGAGCAGTACTTC
NA	TRBV12-3/TRBV12-4	many	14	TRBJ1-2	CASSLALSNYGYTF	TGTGCCAGCAGTTTAGCACTGAGTAACTATGGCTACACCTTC
NA	TRBV29-1	NA	13	TRBJ2-5	CSVGRSGQETQYF	TGCAGCGTCGGGCGGAGTGGTCAAGAGACCCAGTACTTC
NA	TRBV5-1	NA	13	TRBJ2-1	CASSWARGNEQFF	TGCGCCAGCAGCTGGGCCAGGGGCAATGAGCAGTTCTTC
TRBD2	TRBV7-2	few	17	TRBJ2-2	CASSLRDSGNEGGELFF	TGTGCCAGCAGCTTAAGGGATAGCGGGAACGAGGGCGGGGAGCTGTTTTTT
TRBD2	TRBV28	NA	21	TRBJ2-1	CASSPTELGFSLAGGGNEQFF	TGTGCCAGCAGCCCTACTGAGTTAGGGTTTTCTCTAGCGGGAGGGGGCAATGAGCAGTTCTTC
NA	TRBV20-1	NA	13	TRBJ2-7	CSASGTFSYEQYF	TGCAGTGCTTCCGGGACTTTCTCCTACGAGCAGTACTTC
NA	TRBV29-1	NA	15	TRBJ2-7	CSVASGSFLTYEQYF	TGCAGCGTCGCATCCGGGAGCTTTTTGACTTACGAGCAGTACTTC
NA	TRBV4-1	NA	17	TRBJ2-5	CASSQGLIQGFQETQYF	TGCGCCAGCAGCCAAGGGCTCATACAGGGTTTCCAAGAGACCCAGTACTTC
NA	TRBV12-3/TRBV12-4	many	15	TRBJ2-4	CASSFTTLAKNIQYF	TGTGCCAGCAGTTTTACCACCCTAGCCAAAAACATTCAGTACTTC
NA	TRBV28	NA	12	TRBJ1-1	CASTRGTTRTFF	TGTGCCAGCACCCGGGGGACAACCAGGACTTTCTTT
NA	TRBV11-2	NA	16	TRBJ2-5	CASSFTTAKYQETQYF	TGTGCCAGCAGCTTTACCACAGCGAAGTACCAAGAGACCCAGTACTTC
NA	TRBV19	NA	14	TRBJ1-1	CASTLTGKNTEAFF	TGTGCCAGTACTCTAACAGGGAAGAACACTGAAGCTTTCTTT
NA	TRBV6-6	few	13	TRBJ2-5	CASRPDGRETQYF	TGTGCCAGCAGACCGGACGGCCGAGAGACCCAGTACTTC
NA	TRBV28	few	16	TRBJ1-5	CASSLSSRGGNQPQHF	TGTGCCAGCAGTTTAAGTTCCAGGGGTGGCAATCAGCCCCAGCATTTT
TRBD2	TRBV2	few	15	TRBJ2-7	CASSEKRGRTYEQYF	TGTGCCAGCAGTGAAAAGCGGGGCCGGACCTACGAGCAGTACTTC
TRBD1	TRBV12-3/TRBV12-4	few	15	TRBJ2-3	CASSPGQGEGDTQYF	TGTGCCAGCAGTCCGGGACAGGGGGAGGGAGATACGCAGTATTTT
NA	TRBV20-1	few	14	TRBJ1-6	CSASTPGDGSPLHF	TGCAGTGCTAGTACCCCTGGGGACGGTTCACCCCTCCACTTT
NA	TRBV27	NA	11	TRBJ2-7	CASGTKYEQYF	TGTGCCAGCGGGACCAAATACGAGCAGTACTTC
TRBD2	TRBV30	NA	15	TRBJ2-3	CAWSPSGREADTQYF	TGTGCCTGGAGCCCTAGCGGGAGAGAGGCAGATACGCAGTATTTT
TRBD2	TRBV6-1	NA	13	TRBJ2-3	CASTGGGGHTQYF	TGTGCCAGCACGGGCGGGGGAGGACATACGCAGTATTTT
NA	TRBV5-1	NA	15	TRBJ2-7	CASSLVGGLLYEQYF	TGCGCCAGCAGCTTGGTAGGTGGCCTACTCTACGAGCAGTACTTC
NA	TRBV4-2	NA	13	TRBJ2-4	CASSQYTTSIQYF	TGTGCCAGCAGCCAATATACTACAAGCATTCAGTACTTC